The entry below describes one T cell receptor (beta chain). This sample is drawn from a study of PD-L1 blockade in urothelial cancer. The wider study: Patients with male sex and bladder-origin urothelial cancer accounted for about 90% of the 29 enrolled. Patients had undergone 0 to 3 prior chemotherapy regimens.

This CDR3 has 18 amino acids. The V gene end was trimmed by 5 bases and the J gene end by 0 bases; junction bases not matched to a gene: 9. Germline lookup yields CDR1 SGHRS and CDR2 YFSETQ. Clones were sequenced by immunoSEQ multiplex PCR, and TCRdb holds only the in-frame ones, with some missing. The table has around 41,000 clones, 88% seen once. V and J are TRBV5-1 and TRBJ2-7; TRBD2 matches at 15 bases. Source: PBMCs, taken around atezolizumab (anti-PD-L1) treatment. The receptor was derived from a woman aged 55-70 years with urothelial cancer. The CDR3 nucleotides read TGCGCCAGCAGTAGTAGGACTAGCGGGGGGGCTAGCTCCTACGAGCAGTACTTC. It codes for CASSSRTSGGASSYEQYF.